This TCR beta chain stems from a study of OX40 agonist ivuxolimab in advanced cancers. Study as a whole: Previous treatment with anti-PD-1, anti-PD-L1 or anti-CTLA-4 therapy was allowed; approximately 40% had received some.

TCRdb's copy holds only in-frame clones and misses some; the assay was immunoSEQ multiplex PCR. The table includes roughly 73,000 clones, 65% to 85% detected once. The length of the CDR3 is 14 residues. J gave up 7 bases and V 1 base, and 4 bases lay outside the gene matches. In germline, CDR1 is SGHTA, CDR2 FQGNSA. This clone was counted once. The sequencing here drew on CD4+ or CD8+ T cells sorted from blood, taken in a trial of the OX40 agonist ivuxolimab. The receptor's source is an adult with an advanced solid tumor such as melanoma, head and neck, liver or kidney cancer. The rearrangement uses TRBV7-2 and TRBJ2-1; 7 bases align to TRBD2. CDR3 protein: CASSLGLAVNEQFF. The CDR3 DNA sequence: TGTGCCAGCAGCTTAGGGCTAGCGGTGAATGAGCAGTTCTTC.